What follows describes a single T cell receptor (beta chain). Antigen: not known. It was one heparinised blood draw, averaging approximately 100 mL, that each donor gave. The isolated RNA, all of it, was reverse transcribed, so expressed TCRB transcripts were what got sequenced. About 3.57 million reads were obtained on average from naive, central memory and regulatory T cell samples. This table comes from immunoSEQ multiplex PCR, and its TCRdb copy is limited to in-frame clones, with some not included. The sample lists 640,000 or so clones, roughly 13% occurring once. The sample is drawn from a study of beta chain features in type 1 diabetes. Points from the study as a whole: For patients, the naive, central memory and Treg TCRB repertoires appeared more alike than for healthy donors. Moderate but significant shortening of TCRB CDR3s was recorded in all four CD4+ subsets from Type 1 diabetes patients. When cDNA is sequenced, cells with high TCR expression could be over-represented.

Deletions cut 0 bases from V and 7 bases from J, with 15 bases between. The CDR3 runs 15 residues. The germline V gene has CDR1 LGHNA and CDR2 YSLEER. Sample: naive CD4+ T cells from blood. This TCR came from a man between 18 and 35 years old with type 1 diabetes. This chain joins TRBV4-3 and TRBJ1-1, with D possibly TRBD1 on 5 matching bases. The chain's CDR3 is CASSQEGVGSGEAFF. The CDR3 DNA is TGCGCCAGCAGCCAAGAGGGGGTAGGGAGCGGTGAAGCTTTCTTT.